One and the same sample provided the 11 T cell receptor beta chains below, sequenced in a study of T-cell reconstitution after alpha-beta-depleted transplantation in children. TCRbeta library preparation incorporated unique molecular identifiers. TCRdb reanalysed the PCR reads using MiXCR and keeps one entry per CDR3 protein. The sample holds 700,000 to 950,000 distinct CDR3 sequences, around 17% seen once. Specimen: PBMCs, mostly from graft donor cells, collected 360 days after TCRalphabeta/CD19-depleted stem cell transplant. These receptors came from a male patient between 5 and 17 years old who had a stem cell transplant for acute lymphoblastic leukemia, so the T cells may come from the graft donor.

CDR3 bases: TGTGCCAGCAGTTCGAACCCTCGGACAGTTGGGTACAATGAGCAGTTCTTC. Its protein product is CASSSNPRTVGYNEQFF. The chain has TRBV6-5 and TRBJ2-1, with D perhaps TRBD1 (6 bases). V was clipped by 4 bases and J by 4 bases, with 20 bases between them. This CDR3 has 17 residues. Germline V gives CDR1 MNHEY, CDR2 SVGAGI.

CDR3 sequence: CASSFPGTYGYTF. The CDR3 coding sequence is TGTGCCAGCAGCTTCCCAGGGACCTATGGCTACACCTTC. The chain uses TRBV7-9 and TRBJ1-2; the D gene is possibly TRBD1 (5 bases). V shed 3 bases and J shed 4 bases, with 9 bases lying between them. The CDR3 is 13 amino acids. Germline V gene sequence: CDR1 SEHNR, CDR2 FQNEAQ (reference sequence).

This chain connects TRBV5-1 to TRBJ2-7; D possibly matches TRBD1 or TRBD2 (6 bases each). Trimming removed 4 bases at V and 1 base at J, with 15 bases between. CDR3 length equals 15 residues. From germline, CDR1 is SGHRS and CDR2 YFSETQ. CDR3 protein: CASSPGALGSYEQYF. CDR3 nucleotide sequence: TGCGCCAGCAGCCCGGGGGCGTTAGGATCCTACGAGCAGTACTTC.

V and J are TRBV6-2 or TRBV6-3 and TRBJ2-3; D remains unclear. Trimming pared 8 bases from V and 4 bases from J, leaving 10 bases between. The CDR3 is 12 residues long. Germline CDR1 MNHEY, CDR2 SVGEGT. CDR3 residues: CASPRFSDTQYF. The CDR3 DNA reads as TGTGCCAGCCCTCGTTTCTCAGATACGCAGTATTTT.

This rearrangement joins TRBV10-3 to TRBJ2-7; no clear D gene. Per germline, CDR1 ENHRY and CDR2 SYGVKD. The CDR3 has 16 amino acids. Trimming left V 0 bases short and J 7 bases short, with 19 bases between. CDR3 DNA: TGTGCCATCAGTGAGTCGAGAGTGCTGGGTGGTGGGGAGCAGTACTTC. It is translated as CAISESRVLGGGEQYF.

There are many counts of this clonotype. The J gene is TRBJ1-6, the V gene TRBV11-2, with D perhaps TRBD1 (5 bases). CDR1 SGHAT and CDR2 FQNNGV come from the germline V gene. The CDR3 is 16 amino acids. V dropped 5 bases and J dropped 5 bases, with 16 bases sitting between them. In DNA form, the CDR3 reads TGTGCCAGCAGCCTCAGTGGGGGGGTAAATAATTCACCCCTCCACTTT. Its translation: CASSLSGGVNNSPLHF.

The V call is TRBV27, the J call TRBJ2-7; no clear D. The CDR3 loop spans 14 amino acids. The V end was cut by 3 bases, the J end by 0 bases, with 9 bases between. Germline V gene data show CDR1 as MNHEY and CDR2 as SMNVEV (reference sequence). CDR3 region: CASSFVVGSYEQYF. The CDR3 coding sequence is TGTGCCAGCAGTTTTGTGGTAGGCTCCTACGAGCAGTACTTC.

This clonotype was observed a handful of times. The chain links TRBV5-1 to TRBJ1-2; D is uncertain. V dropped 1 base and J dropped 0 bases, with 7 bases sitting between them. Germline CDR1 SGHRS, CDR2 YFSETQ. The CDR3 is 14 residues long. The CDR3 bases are TGCGCCAGCAGCTTGACGGAAGCTAACTATGGCTACACCTTC. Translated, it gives CASSLTEANYGYTF.

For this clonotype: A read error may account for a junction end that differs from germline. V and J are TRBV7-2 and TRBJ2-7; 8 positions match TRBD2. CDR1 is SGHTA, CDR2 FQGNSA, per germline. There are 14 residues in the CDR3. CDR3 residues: CASSLTRAGGDALF. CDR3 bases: TGTGCCAGCAGCTTAACCCGGGCCGGGGGGGATGCTCTTTTT.

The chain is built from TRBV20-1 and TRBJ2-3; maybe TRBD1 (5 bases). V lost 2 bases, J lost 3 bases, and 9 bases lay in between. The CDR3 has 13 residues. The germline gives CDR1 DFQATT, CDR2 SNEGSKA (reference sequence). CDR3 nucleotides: TGCAGTGCTAGACAGGGCACTACAGATACGCAGTATTTT. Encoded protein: CSARQGTTDTQYF.

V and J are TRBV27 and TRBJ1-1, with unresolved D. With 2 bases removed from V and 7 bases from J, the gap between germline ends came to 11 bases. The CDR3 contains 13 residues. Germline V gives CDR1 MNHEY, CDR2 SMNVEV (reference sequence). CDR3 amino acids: CASSLNGGSEAFF. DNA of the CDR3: TGTGCCAGCAGTTTAAATGGTGGCAGTGAAGCTTTCTTT.